Listed here is a single TCR beta chain. Its antigen is as yet unknown. This specimen comes from a study of CD8 T cells in Susac syndrome. Background on the study: When blood was collected, patients with Susac syndrome were therapy-naive, were taking corticosteroids, or were receiving intravenous immunoglobulin alone. The study's findings and limits: When the CD4+ T cell repertoires of patients with Susac syndrome were examined, they did not show any clonal expansion.

CD8+ and CD4+ blood T cells underwent TCR beta sequencing. Germline CDR1 and CDR2: SGHNT and YYREEE (reference sequence). J was trimmed by 5 bases and V by 3 bases; bases with no gene match: 5. The CDR3 runs 15 residues. RNA in amounts of about 0.5 to 1 ug was reverse transcribed with random hexamers. The method of amplification for TCR beta CDR3 was immunoSEQ multiplex PCR, covering 54 Vbeta and 13 Jbeta. A single record per CDR3 protein comes from TCRdb applying MiXCR to the immunoSEQ multiplex PCR reads. The table includes over 130,000 distinct CDR3 sequences, 85% to 95% detected once. The J gene is TRBJ2-5, the V gene TRBV5-4; 12 positions agree with TRBD2. The receptor comes from a human donor with Susac syndrome. The sample consisted of CD4+ T cells from PBMCs. The CDR3: CASSSRLAGAETQYF. The CDR3 region has the DNA TGTGCCAGCAGCTCCAGACTAGCGGGGGCGGAGACCCAGTACTTC.